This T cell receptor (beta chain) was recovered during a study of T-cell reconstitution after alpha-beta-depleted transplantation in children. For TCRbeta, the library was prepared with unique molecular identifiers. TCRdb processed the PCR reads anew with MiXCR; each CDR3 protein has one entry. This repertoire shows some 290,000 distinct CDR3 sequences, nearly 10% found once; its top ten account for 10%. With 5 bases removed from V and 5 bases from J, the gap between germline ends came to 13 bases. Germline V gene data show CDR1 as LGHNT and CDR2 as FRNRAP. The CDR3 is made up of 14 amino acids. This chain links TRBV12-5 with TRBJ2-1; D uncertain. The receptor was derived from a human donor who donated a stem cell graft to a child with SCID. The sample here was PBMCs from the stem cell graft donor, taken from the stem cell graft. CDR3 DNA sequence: TGTGCTAGTGGTCTTACGTACCGGGACAATGAGCAGTTCTTC. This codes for CASGLTYRDNEQFF.